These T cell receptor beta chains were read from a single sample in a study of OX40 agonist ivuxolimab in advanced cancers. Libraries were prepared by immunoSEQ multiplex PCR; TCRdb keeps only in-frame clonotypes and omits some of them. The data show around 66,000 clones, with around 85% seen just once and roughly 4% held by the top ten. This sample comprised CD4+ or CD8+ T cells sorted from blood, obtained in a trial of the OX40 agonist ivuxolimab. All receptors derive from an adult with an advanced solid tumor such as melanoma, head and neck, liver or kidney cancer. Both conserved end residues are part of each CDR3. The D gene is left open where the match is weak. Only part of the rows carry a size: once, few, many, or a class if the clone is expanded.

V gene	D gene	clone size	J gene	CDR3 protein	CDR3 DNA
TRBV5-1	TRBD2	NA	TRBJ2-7	CASSSGSGRVNEQYF	TGCGCCAGCAGCTCCGGTAGCGGGAGGGTCAACGAGCAGTACTTC
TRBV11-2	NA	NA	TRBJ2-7	CASSEQGKREQYF	TGTGCCAGCAGCGAACAGGGTAAGAGGGAGCAGTACTTC
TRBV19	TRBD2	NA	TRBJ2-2	CASSREGWVTGELFF	TGTGCCAGCTCTAGGGAGGGGTGGGTCACCGGGGAGCTGTTTTTT
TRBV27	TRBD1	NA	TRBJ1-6	CASSLGTGNNSPLHF	TGTGCCAGCAGTTTGGGGACAGGGAATAATTCACCCCTCCACTTT
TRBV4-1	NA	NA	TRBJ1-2	CASSRGNYGYTF	TGCGCCAGCAGCAGAGGGAACTATGGCTACACCTTC
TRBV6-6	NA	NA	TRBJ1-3	CASRTPGNTIYF	TGTGCCAGCAGGACCCCTGGGAACACCATATATTTT
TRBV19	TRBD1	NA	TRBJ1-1	CASSRSRQGGTEAFF	TGTGCCAGTAGTAGATCCCGACAGGGTGGAACTGAAGCTTTCTTT
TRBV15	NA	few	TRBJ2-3	CATRAYGADTQYF	TGTGCCACCCGAGCGTATGGGGCGGATACGCAGTATTTT
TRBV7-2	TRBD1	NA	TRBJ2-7	CASSLRTGERYF	TGTGCCAGCAGCTTACGGACAGGAGAAAGGTACTTC
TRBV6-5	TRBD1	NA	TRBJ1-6	CASSSVDRGGSPLHF	TGTGCCAGCAGTTCCGTGGACAGGGGAGGGTCACCCCTCCACTTT
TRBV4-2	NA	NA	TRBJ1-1	CASSRPTQGSTEAFF	TGTGCCAGCAGCCGCCCTACCCAAGGGAGCACTGAAGCTTTCTTT
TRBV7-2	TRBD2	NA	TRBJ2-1	CASSLLSGLGLAQNNEQFF	TGTGCCAGCAGCTTATTATCAGGGTTGGGACTAGCGCAAAACAATGAGCAGTTCTTC
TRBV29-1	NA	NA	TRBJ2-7	CSVGLSEQYF	TGCAGCGTAGGATTGTCCGAGCAGTACTTC
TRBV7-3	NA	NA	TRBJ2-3	CASSLTPSQGGTQYF	TGTGCCAGCAGCTTAACCCCTAGCCAGGGGGGGACGCAGTATTTT
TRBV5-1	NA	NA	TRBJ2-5	CASSPEVGQESQYF	TGCGCCAGCAGCCCGGAGGTTGGGCAAGAGAGCCAGTACTTC
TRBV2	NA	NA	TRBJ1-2	CASRGTLYGLSNYGYTF	TGTGCCAGCAGGGGAACGCTTTATGGCTTATCTAACTATGGCTACACCTTC
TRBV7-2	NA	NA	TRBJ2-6	CASSPRSSGANVLTF	TGTGCCAGCAGCCCCCGCTCCTCTGGGGCCAACGTCCTGACTTTC
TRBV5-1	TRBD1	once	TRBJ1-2	CASSLGPGQEQYGYTF	TGCGCCAGCAGCTTGGGACCGGGACAGGAGCAGTATGGCTACACCTTC
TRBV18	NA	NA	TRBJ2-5	CASSPLRETQYF	TGTGCCAGCTCTCCCCTACGAGAGACCCAGTACTTC
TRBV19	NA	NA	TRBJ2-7	CACRSRGFSYEQYF	TGTGCCTGCCGGAGTAGGGGATTCTCCTACGAGCAGTACTTC